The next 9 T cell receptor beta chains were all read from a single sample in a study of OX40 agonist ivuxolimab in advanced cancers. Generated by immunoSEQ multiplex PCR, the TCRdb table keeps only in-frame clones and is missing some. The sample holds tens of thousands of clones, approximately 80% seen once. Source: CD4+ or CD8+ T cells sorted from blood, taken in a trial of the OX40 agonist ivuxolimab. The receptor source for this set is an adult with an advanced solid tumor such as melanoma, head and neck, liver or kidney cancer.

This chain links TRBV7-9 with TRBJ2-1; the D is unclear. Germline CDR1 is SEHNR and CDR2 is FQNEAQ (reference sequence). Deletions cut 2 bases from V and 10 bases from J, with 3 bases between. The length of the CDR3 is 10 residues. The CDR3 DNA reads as TGTGCCAGCAGCTTAAAAGAGCAGTTCTTC. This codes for CASSLKEQFF.

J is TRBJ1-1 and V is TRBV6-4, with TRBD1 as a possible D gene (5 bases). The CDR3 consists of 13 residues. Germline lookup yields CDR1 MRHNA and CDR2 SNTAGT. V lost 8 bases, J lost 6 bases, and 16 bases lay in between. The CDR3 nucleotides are TGTGCCAGCTCCGCCGCCCAGGGCGCTGAAGCTTTCTTT. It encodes CASSAAQGAEAFF.

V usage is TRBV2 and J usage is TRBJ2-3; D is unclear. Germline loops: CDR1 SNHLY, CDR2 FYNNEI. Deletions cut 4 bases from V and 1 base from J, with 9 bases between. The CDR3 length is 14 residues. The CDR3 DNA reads TGTGCCAGCAGTGTGAACAGACGCACAGATACGCAGTATTTT. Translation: CASSVNRRTDTQYF.

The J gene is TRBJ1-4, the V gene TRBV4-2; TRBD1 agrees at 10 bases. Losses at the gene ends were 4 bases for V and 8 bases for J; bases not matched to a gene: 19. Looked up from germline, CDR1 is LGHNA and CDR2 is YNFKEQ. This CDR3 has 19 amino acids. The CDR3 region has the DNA TGTGCCAGCAGCCTTAATATCGCAACTAGACAGGGGGCAGGAGAAAAACTGTTTTTT. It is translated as CASSLNIATRQGAGEKLFF.

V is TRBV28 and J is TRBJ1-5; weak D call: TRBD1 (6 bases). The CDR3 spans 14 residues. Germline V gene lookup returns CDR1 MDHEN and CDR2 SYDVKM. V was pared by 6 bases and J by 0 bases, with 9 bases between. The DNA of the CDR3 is TGTGCCAGCAGCCGGGACATTAGCAATCAGCCCCAGCATTTT. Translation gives CASSRDISNQPQHF. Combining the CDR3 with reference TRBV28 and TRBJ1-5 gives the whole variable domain DVKVTQSSRYLVKRTGEKVFLECVQDMDHENMFWYRQDPGLGLRLIYFSYDVKMKEKGDIPEGYSVSREKKERFSLILESASTNQTSMYLCASSRDISNQPQHFGDGTRLSIL.

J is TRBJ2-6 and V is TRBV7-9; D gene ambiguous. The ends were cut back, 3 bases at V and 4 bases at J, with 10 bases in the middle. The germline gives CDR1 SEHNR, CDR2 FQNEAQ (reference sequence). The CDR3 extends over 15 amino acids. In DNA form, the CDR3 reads TGTGCCAGCAGCTTGACTCTTTCCGGGGCCAACGTCCTGACTTTC. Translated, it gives CASSLTLSGANVLTF.

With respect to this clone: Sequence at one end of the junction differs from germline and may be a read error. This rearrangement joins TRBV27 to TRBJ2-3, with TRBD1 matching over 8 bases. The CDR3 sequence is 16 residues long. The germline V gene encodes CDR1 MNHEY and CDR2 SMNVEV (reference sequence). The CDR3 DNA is TGTGCCAGCAGCCCATCTCGGACAGGGAAGACAGATACGCGGTATTTT. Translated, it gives CASSPSRTGKTDTRYF.

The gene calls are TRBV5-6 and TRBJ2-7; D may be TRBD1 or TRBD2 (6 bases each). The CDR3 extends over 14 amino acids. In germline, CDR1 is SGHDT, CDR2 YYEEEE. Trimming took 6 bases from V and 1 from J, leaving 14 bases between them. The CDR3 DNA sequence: TGTGCCAGCACCCGGGGGCGAAGGTCCTACGAGCAGTACTTC. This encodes CASTRGRRSYEQYF. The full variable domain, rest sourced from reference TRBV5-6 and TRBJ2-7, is DAGVTQSPTHLIKTRGQQVTLRCSPKSGHDTVSWYQQALGQGPQFIFQYYEEEERQRGNFPDRFSGHQFPNYSSELNVNALLLGDSALYLCASTRGRRSYEQYFGPGTRLTVT.

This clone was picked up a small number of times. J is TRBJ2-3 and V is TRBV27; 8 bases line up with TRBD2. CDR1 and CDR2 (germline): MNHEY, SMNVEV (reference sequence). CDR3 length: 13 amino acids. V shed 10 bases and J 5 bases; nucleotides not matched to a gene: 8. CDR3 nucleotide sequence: TGTGCCACCCAAAGGCGGGAGGAAGATACGCAGTATTTT. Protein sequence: CATQRREEDTQYF.